This T cell receptor beta chain was captured in a study of blood T cells in healthy people across ages. V shed 6 bases and J shed 4 bases, with 15 bases lying between them. This CDR3 region has 15 residues. CDR1 and CDR2 from the germline V gene are SNHLY and FYNNEI. The use of a sample-barcoded 5' primer and a J-beta primer mix characterized a second PCR of about 7 to 12 cycles. From the 5' RACE reads, TCRdb called clonotypes with MiXCR, one entry per CDR3 protein. The top ten hold roughly 13% of the sample, which has 650,000 to 1,000,000 distinct CDR3 sequences, about 37% seen once. The clonotype was recovered from a young man in good health. The genes are TRBV2 and TRBJ1-4; the D gene is possibly TRBD1 (6 bases). Sequencing was performed on blood. Here the CDR3 reads CASRQRTALNEKLFF. The CDR3, as DNA: TGTGCCAGCAGACAAAGGACAGCACTTAATGAAAAACTGTTTTTT.